The next 3 T cell receptor beta chains were all read from a single sample in a study of T cells in Graves' hyperthyroidism and ophthalmopathy. RNA transcripts served as the template for amplifying TCR beta CDR3 regions. HTBI primers drove first-round RT-PCR of the TCR CDR3. TCRdb redid the calling of the multiplex PCR reads with MiXCR, one entry per CDR3 protein. The repertoire consists of around 250,000 distinct CDR3 sequences, with about 14% occurring once and the leading ten covering about 14%. The material sequenced was blood. These receptors all stem from a woman between 35 and 50 years old with Graves' hyperthyroidism that later progressed to Graves' ophthalmopathy.

This chain links TRBV7-6 with TRBJ2-1, with D unclear. Germline assignment: CDR1 SGHVS and CDR2 FNYEAQ. V lost 5 bases and J lost 4, with 9 bases in between. This CDR3 has 13 amino acids. CDR3 sequence (DNA): TGTGCCAGCAGCACCGGCCAGTACAATGAGCAGTTCTTC. This encodes CASSTGQYNEQFF.

This clonotype was seen only a few times. This could be a read error, since a much larger clone is one nucleotide away. The gene calls are TRBV20-1 and TRBJ2-3; D may be TRBD2 (6 bases). The CDR3 extends over 13 amino acids. Germline values: CDR1 DFQATT, CDR2 SNEGSKA (reference sequence). Written as DNA, the CDR3 is TGCAGTGCAAAGGGACTGTACACAGTTACGCAGTATTTT. This gives the protein CSAKGLYTVTQYF.

This clonotype was observed at least ten times. This rearrangement joins TRBV14 to TRBJ1-6; D is possibly TRBD1 (5 bases). The V and J ends lost 4 bases and 13 bases respectively, with 14 bases between them. Germline V gene lookup returns CDR1 SGHDN and CDR2 FVKESK. The length of the CDR3 is 13 residues. The CDR3 region is CASSPQAGSPLHF. The CDR3 nucleotides are TGTGCCAGCAGCCCTCAGGCAGGGTCTCCCCTCCACTTT.